This T cell receptor (beta chain) was identified during a study of T cells after yellow fever vaccination. TCRdb re-derived calls from the 5' RACE reads in MiXCR, one entry per CDR3 protein. Here the sample spans 300,000 to 400,000 distinct CDR3 sequences, about 10% being singletons. The sample here was CD4+ T cells sorted from PBMCs, taken 45 days after the yellow fever booster vaccination. The receptor comes from a young man who received the YFV17D yellow fever vaccine.

CDR3 in amino acids: CASNSSSTDTQYF. In DNA form, the CDR3 reads TGCGCCAGCAATAGCTCGAGCACAGATACGCAGTATTTT. The J gene is TRBJ2-3, the V gene TRBV5-1; D not certain. Germline-derived CDR1 and CDR2 are SGHRS and YFSETQ. The V end was cut by 6 bases, the J end by 0 bases, with 8 bases between. This CDR3 region has 13 residues.